These T cell receptor beta chains were read from a single sample in a study of T cell repertoires in cytomegalovirus infection. Their recognized antigens are unknown. TCRdb re-called the reads through MiXCR, storing one row per CDR3 protein. In the table there are some 590,000 distinct CDR3 sequences, around 40% of which are singletons. The sample in question was cultured PBMCs, obtained from culture after CMV antigen stimulation. These receptors all stem from a human donor in good health (CMV status not recorded). Some clones in this sample may be carry-over from other donors' samples. Each CDR3 is given with its conserved first and last residue. The D gene is left open where the match is weak. Not all rows give a size; the values are once, few, many and, for expanded clones, a class.

v_call,clone_size,j_call,d_call,cdr3_nt,cdr3_aa
TRBV6-1,few,TRBJ2-3,-,TGTGCCAGCAGTGTGGACCCGGAGGGAACAGATACGCAGTATTTT,CASSVDPEGTDTQYF
TRBV6-1,few,TRBJ2-3,TRBD1,TGTGCCAGCCGCGGACAGGGCGGGACAGATACGCAGTATTTT,CASRGQGGTDTQYF
TRBV12-3/TRBV12-4,-,TRBJ2-1,-,TGTGCCAGCAGCCGACCCGGGACAACTGTACGGCAGTTCTTC,CASSRPGTTVRQFF
TRBV7-2,few,TRBJ1-2,-,TGTGCCAGCAGCCCCATTCGCGACTATGGCTACACCTTC,CASSPIRDYGYTF
TRBV2,-,TRBJ2-5,TRBD2,TGTGCCAGCAGTGAAGGGACTAGAGGAGAGACCCAGTACTTC,CASSEGTRGETQYF
TRBV7-2,few,TRBJ2-7,TRBD2,TGTGCCAGCAGCTCAGTAGCGGGAGGGGCCTACGAGCAGTACTTC,CASSSVAGGAYEQYF
TRBV10-3,-,TRBJ1-2,-,TGTGCCATCTCGGGCCTACTCGTCCCTGGCTACACCTTC,CAISGLLVPGYTF
TRBV7-2,-,TRBJ2-7,TRBD2,TGTGCCAGCACCCTTAGTTGGGTAGCGGGAGGACTTAGTCGGTACGAGCAGTACTTC,CASTLSWVAGGLSRYEQYF
TRBV28,-,TRBJ1-5,-,TGTGCCAGCAGTCGCCCGGAACAGCCCCAGCATTTT,CASSRPEQPQHF
TRBV27,-,TRBJ1-6,-,TGTGCCAGCAGTTTATCCCCCGCGGGAAATAATTCACCCCTCCACTTT,CASSLSPAGNNSPLHF
TRBV7-9,-,TRBJ2-1,TRBD2,TGTGCCAGCAGCCCCGACCCAGGACTAGCGGGTCCGAAGCAGTTCTTC,CASSPDPGLAGPKQFF
TRBV7-2,-,TRBJ2-2,-,TGTGCCAGCAGCTACGGGCCAAGCTACACCGGGGAGCTGTTTTTT,CASSYGPSYTGELFF
TRBV2,few,TRBJ2-2,-,TGTGCCAGCACCCAGACACTAAACACCGGGGAGCTGTTTTTT,CASTQTLNTGELFF
TRBV5-1,few,TRBJ2-5,TRBD2,TGCGCCAGCAGCGTGGGGGGGGGCCAAGAGACCCAGTACTTC,CASSVGGGQETQYF
TRBV6-1,few,TRBJ2-1,-,TGTGCCAGCACGGGGGCGCGGGGTAGTGAGCAGTTCTTC,CASTGARGSEQFF
TRBV27,-,TRBJ2-3,-,TGTGCCAGCAGTTTAGGGGTGTCAGGGGCCGGTTATACGCAGTATTTT,CASSLGVSGAGYTQYF
TRBV12-5,-,TRBJ1-3,-,TGTGCTAGTGCATATGGGGGAAACACCATATATTTT,CASAYGGNTIYF
TRBV9,few,TRBJ1-6,-,TGTGCCAGCAGCTCGGGACCCAGAATATCAAATTCACCCCTCCACTTT,CASSSGPRISNSPLHF
TRBV12-5,few,TRBJ2-1,-,TGTGCTAGTGGTTTGATTCCTAGCAATGAGCAGTTCTTC,CASGLIPSNEQFF
TRBV7-8,-,TRBJ2-4,TRBD2,TGTGCCAGCAGCTACGGGACTAGCGGGGCCCGTGACATTCAGTACTTC,CASSYGTSGARDIQYF
TRBV28,few,TRBJ1-2,-,TGTGCCAGCAGTTTCCAGGAGCCCTTGGGGGGCTACACCTTC,CASSFQEPLGGYTF
TRBV12-3/TRBV12-4,-,TRBJ2-7,-,TGTGCCAGCAGTTGGGGGCCCAGGGGCTACGAGCAGTACTTC,CASSWGPRGYEQYF
TRBV4-3,-,TRBJ2-1,TRBD2,TGCGCCAGCAGCCAAGATTTTTTTGGACTAGCGAACCACAATGAGCAGTTCTTC,CASSQDFFGLANHNEQFF
TRBV27,-,TRBJ2-1,TRBD2,TGTGCCAGCAGTGCGACTAGCGGGGGGGTGAATGAGCAGTTCTTC,CASSATSGGVNEQFF
TRBV20-1,-,TRBJ1-6,-,TGCAGTGCCCCGGAGGTCGTGTACTCCCATAGCGGATCCTATAATTCACCCCTCCACTTT,CSAPEVVYSHSGSYNSPLHF
TRBV5-4,-,TRBJ1-6,TRBD1,TGTGCCAGCAGGACCGTATCACAGGGGCCGGATTCACCCCTCCACTTT,CASRTVSQGPDSPLHF
TRBV28,-,TRBJ1-2,TRBD1,TGTGCCAGCACCGAAAAGGGACAGGGGATCGGCTACACCTTC,CASTEKGQGIGYTF
TRBV28,-,TRBJ1-2,-,TGTGCCAGCTCAGAAGGGGGGCGAGAAGGCTACACCTTC,CASSEGGREGYTF
TRBV7-2,-,TRBJ2-3,-,TGTGCCAGCAGCTTAGTTGGGCCCGCAGATACGCAGTATTTT,CASSLVGPADTQYF
TRBV19,-,TRBJ1-6,-,TGTGCCAGTGCCGACAGGAATAATTCACCCCTCCACTTT,CASADRNNSPLHF
TRBV7-9,few,TRBJ1-5,-,TGTGCCAGCAGCTTAGTAGATGGTCAGCCCCAGCATTTT,CASSLVDGQPQHF
TRBV6-5,-,TRBJ1-2,-,TGTGCCAGCAGTAGGGACGTGCAGGATGGCTACACCTTC,CASSRDVQDGYTF
TRBV7-2,-,TRBJ2-2,-,TGTGCCAGCAGCTTAGCTCCGGGGGCCGGGGAGCTGTTTTTT,CASSLAPGAGELFF
TRBV11-3,few,TRBJ2-3,-,TGTGCCAGCAGCTTAGGGCGGTATCAAGATACGCAGTATTTT,CASSLGRYQDTQYF
TRBV7-2,few,TRBJ1-2,-,TGTGCCAGCAGCTTTACGGGCTACACCTTC,CASSFTGYTF
TRBV27,few,TRBJ1-6,-,TGTGCCAGCACGGACGGGTTCGATTCACCCCTCCACTTT,CASTDGFDSPLHF
TRBV4-1,few,TRBJ2-1,TRBD1,TGCGCCAGCAGCCAAGGACAGGGCTATGAGCAGTTCTTC,CASSQGQGYEQFF
TRBV10-3,-,TRBJ1-1,-,TGTGCCATCAGCACCTCAGGGGATTTGACTGAAGCTTTCTTT,CAISTSGDLTEAFF
TRBV7-8,few,TRBJ2-7,TRBD1,TGTGCCAGCAGCTCGATCACAGGGGGCCTAAACGAGCAGTACTTC,CASSSITGGLNEQYF
TRBV6-2/TRBV6-3,-,TRBJ2-5,-,TGTGCCAGCAGTCCCAGAGAGATACCCTTTCAAGAGACCCAGTACTTC,CASSPREIPFQETQYF
TRBV4-1,once,TRBJ2-3,-,TGCGCCAGCAGACAAGCGGGACAGAGCACAGATACGCAGTATTTT,CASRQAGQSTDTQYF
TRBV6-8,-,TRBJ1-1,-,TGTGCCAGCTCGAGGTTGGGGGCCCCGGGGACTGAAGCTTTCTTT,CASSRLGAPGTEAFF
TRBV10-3,-,TRBJ2-1,TRBD2,TGTGCCATCAGTGAGGAGCGGGGGGGCTACAATGAGCAGTTCTTC,CAISEERGGYNEQFF
TRBV11-2,-,TRBJ1-2,-,TGTGCCAGCAGCTTATTGCCGGGACGGAATTATGGCTACACCTTC,CASSLLPGRNYGYTF